Presented here are 28 T cell receptor beta chains from one specimen sequenced in a study of shared clonotypes between healthy human individuals. The naive CD8 subset, CD45RO-negative cells positively selected for CCR7, excluded terminally differentiated effector memory CD45RA+ cells. Clones were read by immunoSEQ multiplex PCR, and TCRdb kept only the in-frame ones, dropping some. The table lists fewer than 800,000 clones, just over 90% of them singletons, with approximately 24% in the top ten. The sequenced material came from naive CD8+ T cells sorted from blood. The receptors were sampled from a man aged 25-45 years in good health.

J is TRBJ2-5 and V is TRBV14; a weak D match, TRBD2 (5 bases). This CDR3 contains 17 residues. Germline CDR1 SGHDN, CDR2 FVKESK. The V end lost 4 bases, the J end lost 4 bases, and 22 bases lay between the germline ends. The CDR3 DNA reads TGTGCCAGCAGCCCAAGAGGCCAGGACTCCCGACGAGAGACCCAGTACTTC. Amino acid sequence: CASSPRGQDSRRETQYF.

The chain carries TRBV25-1 and TRBJ2-1; D unresolved. Trimming shortened V by 2 bases and J by 0 bases, and 14 bases separated the two germline ends. Germline V gene sequence: CDR1 MGHDK, CDR2 SYGVNS. The CDR3 sequence is 17 residues long. The chain's CDR3 is CASSELPGASSYNEQFF. CDR3 sequence (DNA): TGTGCCAGCAGTGAACTACCAGGTGCCAGCTCCTACAATGAGCAGTTCTTC.

This clone was picked up one time. The CDR3 here is CASSQVFAGLDTQYF. CDR3 coding DNA: TGCGCCAGCAGCCAAGTGTTCGCGGGGTTAGATACGCAGTATTTT. This chain links TRBV4-1 with TRBJ2-3, with D possibly being TRBD2 (6 bases). The V gene lost 1 base and the J gene lost 5 bases, with 13 bases spanning the gap. The CDR3 spans 15 residues. Germline V lookup: CDR1 MGHRA, CDR2 YSYEKL.

The chain links TRBV4-3 to TRBJ2-1; the match to TRBD2 covers 15 bases. The CDR3 runs to 18 residues. The germline gives CDR1 LGHNA, CDR2 YSLEER. V lost 2 bases to trimming and J lost 12 bases; unmatched junction nucleotides: 14. CDR3 amino acids: CASSQTGLAGGHPEWQFF. The CDR3 nucleotides read TGCGCCAGCAGCCAAACGGGACTAGCGGGAGGACACCCCGAATGGCAGTTCTTC.

The rearrangement joins TRBV29-1 to TRBJ2-7; 9 bases are a match to TRBD2. Germline V CDR1 and CDR2: SQVTM, ANQGSEA. The CDR3 runs to 17 residues. J gave up 0 bases and V 3 bases, and 12 bases lay outside the gene matches. DNA of the CDR3: TGCAGCGTTGATGTTGGCGAGCGGGAGGCGGTCTCCTACGAGCAGTACTTC. It is translated as CSVDVGEREAVSYEQYF.

The chain combines TRBV30 with TRBJ1-4; the D is unclear. Trimming left V 4 bases short and J 4 bases short, with 10 bases between. Germline V lookup: CDR1 GTSNPN, CDR2 SVGIG (reference sequence). CDR3 size: 13 residues. CDR3 DNA sequence: TGTGCCTGGACCTGGGCGAATAATGAAAAACTGTTTTTT. Translation: CAWTWANNEKLFF.

This clone was detected only once. The V call is TRBV5-6, the J call TRBJ2-3; 10 bases match TRBD2. With V trimmed by 3 bases and J by 2 bases, 6 bases remained unmatched. From germline, CDR1 is SGHDT and CDR2 YYEEEE. This CDR3 region has 16 residues. CDR3: CASSSEREGPTDTQYF. The CDR3 DNA reads TGTGCCAGCAGCTCCGAGCGGGAGGGCCCCACAGATACGCAGTATTTT.

The V call is TRBV29-1, the J call TRBJ2-3; TRBD1 matches 8 bases. Losses at the gene ends were 1 base for V and 5 bases for J; bases not matched to a gene: 8. The germline CDR1 and CDR2 sequences are SQVTM and ANQGSEA. This CDR3 spans 15 amino acids. The CDR3 is CSVEGSGGGKDTQYF. For the CDR3, the DNA is TGCAGCGTTGAAGGGTCAGGGGGCGGGAAAGATACGCAGTATTTT.

The chain is built from TRBV10-3 and TRBJ2-2; tentatively, D is TRBD1 or TRBD2 (5 bases each). V was shortened by 3 bases and J by 3 bases, with 8 bases between the two germline ends. This CDR3 is 14 amino acids long. The germline gives CDR1 ENHRY, CDR2 SYGVKD. The CDR3 region has the DNA TGTGCCATCAGTGACGGGACGTACACCGGGGAGCTGTTTTTT. Its protein is CAISDGTYTGELFF.

The rearrangement joins TRBV5-4 to TRBJ2-1; a weak D match, TRBD1 (6 bases). This CDR3 is 11 amino acids long. Germline V lookup: CDR1 SGHNT, CDR2 YYREEE (reference sequence). Trimming shortened V by 3 bases and J by 10 bases, and 8 bases separated the two germline ends. The CDR3 nucleotides are TGTGCCAGCAGCTCCGGACAGGAGCAGTTCTTC. Encoded protein: CASSSGQEQFF.

The chain combines TRBV7-9 with TRBJ2-2; 9 bases map to TRBD1. Germline-derived CDR1 and CDR2 are SEHNR and FQNEAQ (reference sequence). Trimming cost V 5 bases and J 6 bases; bases outside gene matches: 13. The CDR3 has 17 amino acids. DNA for the CDR3: TGTGCCAGCAGCCCCCTACCGGGACAGGGAATCGCCGGGGAGCTGTTTTTT. Translated: CASSPLPGQGIAGELFF.

Regarding this clone: This same CDR3 is encoded by further DNA sequences in the sample. The gene calls are TRBV9 and TRBJ1-3; D unclear. From germline, CDR1 is SGDLS and CDR2 YYNGEE. The CDR3 is made up of 10 amino acids. The CDR3 spells CASSGNTIYF. In nucleotides, the CDR3 is TGTGCATCCTCTGGAAACACCATATATTTT.

V gene TRBV28 combines with J gene TRBJ2-2; D is possibly TRBD2 (5 bases). The V end lost 4 bases, the J end lost 4 bases, and 10 bases lay between the germline ends. The germline gives CDR1 MDHEN, CDR2 SYDVKM. The CDR3 spans 14 residues. The CDR3 bases are TGTGCCAGCAGTTCGTGGGAGACCACCGGGGAGCTGTTTTTT. Amino acids: CASSSWETTGELFF.

The rearrangement links TRBV12-5 to TRBJ2-7; 8 positions match TRBD2. Trimming at V came to 11 bases and at J to 2 bases, leaving 11 bases not matched to a gene. This CDR3 region has 14 residues. Germline lookup yields CDR1 LGHNT and CDR2 FRNRAP. This CDR3 reads CAPIREGDPYEQYF. The CDR3 coding sequence is TGTGCTCCCATCCGGGAGGGCGACCCCTACGAGCAGTACTTC.

This sequence joins TRBV27 and TRBJ1-1, with D unresolved. Trimming took 5 bases from V and 4 from J, leaving 14 bases between them. Germline V CDR1 and CDR2: MNHEY, SMNVEV (reference sequence). The CDR3 consists of 14 residues. The CDR3 spells CASSPSVYGTEAFF. The CDR3 bases are TGTGCCAGCAGTCCTTCGGTGTACGGCACTGAAGCTTTCTTT.

CDR3 sequence (DNA): TGTGCCAGCAGCTTTAGACAGATTGACAATGAGCAGTTCTTC. Its translation: CASSFRQIDNEQFF. This chain joins TRBV9 and TRBJ2-1, with D maybe TRBD1 (5 bases). The germline V gene encodes CDR1 SGDLS and CDR2 YYNGEE. Trimming shortened V by 4 bases and J by 5 bases, and 13 bases separated the two germline ends. The CDR3 contains 14 residues.

For this clone: One end of the junction varies from germline; a read error may be responsible. The V gene is TRBV6-5, the J gene TRBJ1-5, with D unclear. CDR3 length: 14 residues. The germline gives CDR1 MNHEY, CDR2 SVGAGI. The CDR3 is CASSYAASNQPQHF. The CDR3 DNA sequence: TGTGCCAGCAGTTACGCTGCGAGCAATCAGCCCCAGCATTTC.

The chain is built from TRBV29-1 and TRBJ2-3, with D hard to call. Germline V gene data show CDR1 as SQVTM and CDR2 as ANQGSEA. V was trimmed by 0 bases and J by 6 bases, leaving 7 bases between them. The CDR3 contains 12 residues. CDR3 protein: CSVEDIGDTQYF. For the CDR3, the DNA is TGCAGCGTTGAAGATATAGGGGATACGCAGTATTTT.

The chain couples TRBV10-3 to TRBJ1-2; 7 positions agree with TRBD1. Germline lookup yields CDR1 ENHRY and CDR2 SYGVKD. Trimming at V came to 3 bases and at J to 0 bases, leaving 13 bases not matched to a gene. The CDR3 consists of 18 residues. The CDR3 nucleotides are TGTGCCATCAGTGACCCCCAGGGACAGAAGTTTACTAACTATGGCTACACCTTC. Translation: CAISDPQGQKFTNYGYTF.

The gene calls are TRBV29-1 and TRBJ2-1, with 15 bases aligning to TRBD2. Germline CDR1 reads SQVTM; CDR2 reads ANQGSEA. The CDR3 runs 14 residues. V lost 4 bases and J lost 10; bases outside the gene matches: 5. For the CDR3, the DNA is TGCAGCGTTGGGGGGACTAGCGGGAGGAACGAGCAGTTCTTC. Amino acids: CSVGGTSGRNEQFF.

Of note for this clone: This sample includes further DNA sequences coding for the same CDR3. This chain joins TRBV7-9 and TRBJ1-4; D gene ambiguous. Germline CDR1 SEHNR, CDR2 FQNEAQ (reference sequence). The V and J ends lost 5 bases and 0 bases respectively, with 7 bases between them. The CDR3 has 14 amino acids. CDR3 in DNA: TGTGCCAGCAGCCGGACGGCAACTAATGAAAAACTGTTTTTT. Its protein product is CASSRTATNEKLFF.

The genes are TRBV5-1 and TRBJ1-4; D possibly corresponds to TRBD1 (6 bases). Germline loops: CDR1 SGHRS, CDR2 YFSETQ. This CDR3 has 14 residues. V lost 4 bases and J lost 7, with 14 bases in between. The CDR3 is CASSRGGLGEKLFF. CDR3 DNA sequence: TGCGCCAGCAGCCGAGGGGGATTGGGTGAAAAACTGTTTTTT.

In DNA form, the CDR3 reads TGTGCCAGCATGGACAGGGTAAACACTGAAGCTTTCTTT. Protein: CASMDRVNTEAFF. The J gene is TRBJ1-1, the V gene TRBV2; TRBD1 matches at 8 bases. This CDR3 is built from 13 residues. Trimming took 7 bases from V and 2 from J; bases not matched to a gene: 3. CDR1 is SNHLY and CDR2 is FYNNEI in the germline V gene. The full variable domain, with the rest looked up from reference TRBV2 and TRBJ1-1, is EPEVTQTPSHQVTQMGQEVILRCVPISNHLYFYWYRQILGQKVEFLVSFYNNEISEKSEIFDDQFSVERPDGSNFTLKIRSTKLEDSAMYFCASMDRVNTEAFFGQGTRLTVV.

This sequence joins TRBV29-1 and TRBJ2-2; the D gene is possibly TRBD1 (6 bases). The CDR3 runs 15 residues. The V gene lost 4 bases and the J gene lost 6 bases, with 18 bases spanning the gap. Germline V CDR1 and CDR2: SQVTM, ANQGSEA. CDR3 DNA: TGCAGCGTTGGCGTTACAGGGTACGTCGCCGGGGAGCTGTTTTTT. This gives the protein CSVGVTGYVAGELFF.

This rearrangement joins TRBV6-1 to TRBJ2-3; 7 bases line up with TRBD1. The CDR3 is made up of 13 amino acids. Germline trimming cut 7 bases from V and 2 bases from J; bases unmatched to any gene: 3. Looked up from germline, CDR1 is MNHNS and CDR2 is SASEGT. This CDR3 is CASTGQTTDTQYF. The CDR3 nucleotides read TGTGCCAGCACGGGACAGACCACAGATACGCAGTATTTT.

This clone has just one count. The J gene is TRBJ2-2, the V gene TRBV7-9, with 9 bases identical to TRBD2. The CDR3 has 17 residues. V dropped 5 bases and J dropped 7; count of bases not matched to a gene: 14. Germline V CDR1 and CDR2: SEHNR, FQNEAQ (reference sequence). The CDR3 DNA reads TGTGCCAGCAGCGCCCTAAGTGGGACTAGCACCGGCGGGGAGCTGTTTTTT. Amino acid sequence: CASSALSGTSTGGELFF.

V is TRBV5-1 and J is TRBJ2-2; the match to TRBD2 covers 8 bases. The CDR3 runs 15 residues. The V gene end was trimmed by 2 bases and the J gene end by 2 bases; junction bases not matched to a gene: 2. CDR1 SGHRS and CDR2 YFSETQ come from the germline V gene. CDR3 region: CASSLIAGNTGELFF. As DNA, the CDR3 is TGCGCCAGCAGCTTAATAGCGGGAAACACCGGGGAGCTGTTTTTT.

The V call is TRBV19, the J call TRBJ2-1; TRBD2 matches 7 bases. The CDR3 extends over 15 amino acids. The trim removed 5 bases at V and 2 bases at J, leaving 6 bases unmatched. Germline V gives CDR1 LNHDA, CDR2 SQIVND (reference sequence). The CDR3 spells CASSRVSGTYNEQFF. In DNA form, the CDR3 reads TGTGCCAGTAGTCGGGTAAGCGGGACCTACAATGAGCAGTTCTTC.